The T cell receptor beta chain described here comes from a study of T cells in Graves' hyperthyroidism and ophthalmopathy. Study-wide results and caveats: The model's output predicted ophthalmopathy at a median of about 5.9 months prior to onset.

Amplification of TCR beta CDR3 regions used RNA as the template. When the TCR CDR3 underwent first-round RT-PCR, the HTBI primer set was used. TCRdb ran MiXCR on the multiplex PCR reads and lists one entry per CDR3 protein. The sample carries about 400,000 distinct CDR3 sequences, roughly 15% recorded once. The CDR3 runs to 16 residues. Germline V gene data show CDR1 as DFQATT and CDR2 as SNEGSKA (reference sequence). Trimming removed 0 bases at V and 0 bases at J, with 11 bases between. Patients were excluded for uncontrolled infection, other autoimmune disease, pregnancy or lactation. There are a few counts of this clonotype. Its antigen is not known.

Sequencing used blood. This clonotype was obtained from a woman aged 25-40 years with Graves' ophthalmopathy. The rearrangement links TRBV20-1 to TRBJ2-2; D not resolved. The CDR3 reads CSARDTRIANTGELFF. DNA of the CDR3: TGCAGTGCTAGAGACACTCGCATCGCGAACACCGGGGAGCTGTTTTTT.